A single sample is the source of the 20 T cell receptor beta chains below, sequenced in a study of Ad26.COV2.S vaccination and SARS-CoV-2 variants. Treatment described: over 15 received Ad26.COV2.S at low or high dose, single or two shots; several received placebo; per-sample allocation not given. Sample collection was performed on day 63 after the first vaccine or placebo injection. Sequencing used immunoSEQ multiplex PCR; TCRdb keeps in-frame clones, though not all of them. The profile shows 410,000 or so clones, around 92% of them singletons. Sequencing used peripheral blood, obtained in a trial of Ad26.COV2.S vaccine versus placebo. The receptors here all came from a person between 18 and 59 years old who received the Ad26.COV2.S COVID-19 vaccine or a placebo.

This clone was detected once. The chain has TRBV5-3 and TRBJ2-3; D could derive from TRBD1 or TRBD2 (5 bases each). TRBV5-3 is recorded as an ORF, its role being uncertain. V was cut by 4 bases and J by 4 bases, with 13 bases left in between. There are 14 residues in the CDR3. In DNA, the CDR3 is TGTGCCAGAAGCGGCCCACGGGGACCAGATACGCAGTATTTT. Translation: CARSGPRGPDTQYF.

The sample holds one count of this clone. The V gene is TRBV18, the J gene TRBJ2-2; the match to TRBD1 covers 7 bases. The V gene end was trimmed by 2 bases and the J gene end by 0 bases; junction bases not matched to a gene: 3. The CDR3 has 16 amino acids. CDR1 is KGHSH and CDR2 is LQKENI in the germline V gene. For the CDR3, the DNA is TGTGCCAGCTCACCAAGACAGGGAACGAACACCGGGGAGCTGTTTTTT. It translates to CASSPRQGTNTGELFF.

This chain uses TRBV4-1 with TRBJ2-7, with 11 bases fitting TRBD2. This CDR3 has 15 amino acids. Germline V lookup: CDR1 MGHRA, CDR2 YSYEKL. V gave up 0 bases and J gave up 3 bases; unmatched junction bases: 1. The CDR3 DNA is TGCGCCAGCAGCCAAGATGGACTAGCGGGCTACGAGCAGTACTTC. Encoded protein: CASSQDGLAGYEQYF.

In its sample, this clone was seen once. This chain links TRBV4-1 with TRBJ2-5; perhaps TRBD1 as D (6 bases). The germline gives CDR1 MGHRA, CDR2 YSYEKL. Trimming stripped 3 bases from V and 3 bases from J, with 11 bases between. There are 14 residues in the CDR3. The CDR3 sequence: CASSHPRQEETQYF. The CDR3, as DNA: TGCGCCAGCAGCCACCCGCGACAGGAAGAGACCCAGTACTTC.

This clone was seen only once. The V call is TRBV29-1, the J call TRBJ1-1; D is unclear. The ends were cut back, 7 bases at V and 0 bases at J, with 12 bases in the middle. The CDR3 runs 13 residues. Germline-derived CDR1 and CDR2 are SQVTM and ANQGSEA. The chain's CDR3 is CSDPGGMNTEAFF. As DNA, the CDR3 is TGCAGCGACCCCGGAGGGATGAACACTGAAGCTTTCTTT. Filled out from reference TRBV29-1 and TRBJ1-1, the complete variable domain reads SAVISQKPSRDICQRGTSLTIQCQVDSQVTMMFWYRQQPGQSLTLIATANQGSEATYESGFVIDKFPISRPNLTFSTLTVSNMSPEDSSIYLCSDPGGMNTEAFFGQGTRLTVV.

V usage is TRBV28 and J usage is TRBJ1-2; D gene unclear. The CDR3 length is 12 residues. V dropped 2 bases and J dropped 4 bases, with 5 bases sitting between them. Germline V CDR1 and CDR2: MDHEN, SYDVKM. The CDR3 DNA is TGTGCCAGCAGTTTACGCCTCTATGGCTACACCTTC. It specifies CASSLRLYGYTF.

This chain uses TRBV18 with TRBJ2-2, with a weak D call TRBD1 (5 bases). Germline CDR1 is KGHSH and CDR2 is LQKENI. Trimming removed 3 bases from V and 4 bases from J, with 15 bases in between. CDR3 length equals 16 residues. CDR3 protein: CASSPTAETATGELFF. The CDR3 DNA reads as TGTGCCAGCTCACCCACCGCCGAGACAGCCACCGGGGAGCTGTTTTTT.

CDR3 in DNA: TGTGCCAGCAGTCCTCCCGGGAGCAATCAGCCCCAGCATTTT. This encodes CASSPPGSNQPQHF. The gene calls are TRBV25-1 and TRBJ1-5; D is uncertain. The CDR3 totals 14 residues. The ends were cut back, 5 bases at V and 1 base at J, with 9 bases in the middle. Germline V CDR1 and CDR2: MGHDK, SYGVNS.

The chain employs TRBV7-2 and TRBJ1-4; possible D gene TRBD1, 6 bases. The V gene's germline CDR1 is SGHTA and CDR2 FQGNSA. V lost 5 bases to trimming and J lost 8 bases, with 18 bases between them. The CDR3 extends over 15 amino acids. CDR3 region: CASSTRQALNEKLFF. CDR3 nucleotide sequence: TGTGCCAGCAGCACCCGACAGGCGCTTAACGAAAAACTGTTTTTT.

This chain connects TRBV3-1 (or the pseudogene TRBV3-2) to TRBJ2-7; 8 nucleotides line up with TRBD2. Germline values: CDR1 LGHDT, CDR2 YNNKEL (reference sequence). V trimming: 6 bases; J trimming: 4 bases; junction bases outside the gene matches: 11. CDR3 size: 15 residues. The DNA for the CDR3 is TGTGCCAGCAGGCACCGACACGGGGGGGTTTACGAGCAGTACTTC. It translates to CASRHRHGGVYEQYF.

This clone has just one count. The J gene is TRBJ2-5, the V gene TRBV3-1 (or the pseudogene TRBV3-2); D tentatively fits TRBD1 or TRBD2 (7 bases each). V gave up 10 bases and J gave up 0 bases, with 12 bases separating them. Germline assignment: CDR1 LGHDT and CDR2 YNNKEL (reference sequence). The CDR3 has 13 amino acids. CDR3 nucleotides: TGTGCCATCAGGGGGGGGTACCAAGAGACCCAGTACTTC. It yields the protein CAIRGGYQETQYF.

This sequence joins TRBV5-1 and TRBJ2-5, with TRBD1 matching over 7 bases. The CDR3 has 14 amino acids. J gave up 1 base and V 3 bases, and 3 bases lay outside the gene matches. Germline V gives CDR1 SGHRS, CDR2 YFSETQ. The CDR3 bases are TGCGCCAGCAGCTCCACAGGGGCCCAAGAGACCCAGTACTTC. It is translated as CASSSTGAQETQYF.

In its sample, this clone was seen a few times. The chain links TRBV28 to TRBJ2-5, with D unclear. The CDR3 consists of 12 residues. From germline, CDR1 is MDHEN and CDR2 SYDVKM. V was cut by 8 bases and J by 1 base, with 8 bases left in between. The CDR3 here is CASQSVQETQYF. In DNA, the CDR3 is TGTGCCAGCCAAAGCGTCCAAGAGACCCAGTACTTC.

V and J are TRBV9 and TRBJ2-5; 8 bases fit TRBD1. This CDR3 has 15 residues. V lost 4 bases, J lost 5 bases, and 10 bases stayed unmatched. CDR1 SGDLS and CDR2 YYNGEE come from the germline V gene. The CDR3 sequence: CASSTQTGVGETQYF. The CDR3 nucleotides are TGTGCCAGCAGCACCCAGACAGGGGTAGGGGAGACCCAGTACTTC.

The CDR3 DNA reads as TGTGCCAGCAGCCCTAGCCTAGCGGGGGTCAATGAGCAGTTCTTC. Protein sequence: CASSPSLAGVNEQFF. The chain combines TRBV7-9 with TRBJ2-1, with 10 bases lining up with TRBD2. Germline V gives CDR1 SEHNR, CDR2 FQNEAQ (reference sequence). Trimming cost V 5 bases and J 6 bases; bases outside gene matches: 7. The CDR3 runs to 15 residues.

V is TRBV3-1 (or the pseudogene TRBV3-2) and J is TRBJ2-5; 7 nucleotides align to TRBD2. V shed 0 bases and J 4 bases; nucleotides not matched to a gene: 5. Per germline, CDR1 LGHDT and CDR2 YNNKEL (reference sequence). CDR3 length: 15 residues. For the CDR3, the DNA is TGTGCCAGCAGCCAAGAAATAGCGGGCACAGAGACCCAGTACTTC. Translated: CASSQEIAGTETQYF.

J is TRBJ2-7 and V is TRBV13; a possible D gene is TRBD1 (6 bases). Trimming shortened V by 4 bases and J by 3 bases, and 19 bases separated the two germline ends. The germline V gene has CDR1 PRHDT and CDR2 FYEKMQ (reference sequence). The CDR3 runs to 16 residues. CDR3 coding DNA: TGTGCCAGCAGCTGGTCATCTCCCGGGACACACTACGAGCAGTACTTC. Translation: CASSWSSPGTHYEQYF.

The genes are TRBV7-2 and TRBJ2-7; D gene ambiguous. Trimming removed 1 base from V and 2 bases from J, with 9 bases in between. CDR1 SGHTA and CDR2 FQGNSA come from the germline V gene. This CDR3 is 14 amino acids long. Here the CDR3 reads CASSLVTLTYEQYF. The CDR3 nucleotides are TGTGCCAGCAGCTTAGTTACATTAACCTACGAGCAGTACTTC.

The chain has TRBV5-1 and TRBJ2-2, with 12 bases identical to TRBD1. Germline V gene sequence: CDR1 SGHRS, CDR2 YFSETQ. J gave up 6 bases and V 5 bases, and 8 bases lay outside the gene matches. CDR3 length: 16 amino acids. The CDR3 loop is CASREPGQGAPGELFF. CDR3 sequence (DNA): TGCGCCAGCAGGGAGCCGGGACAGGGGGCCCCCGGGGAGCTGTTTTTT.

V gene TRBV7-2 combines with J gene TRBJ1-1; D not certain. Trimming took off 0 bases at V and 6 bases at J, with 8 bases between the two ends. Germline values: CDR1 SGHTA, CDR2 FQGNSA. The CDR3 is 13 residues long. CDR3 nucleotides: TGTGCCAGCAGCTTAGCTGGCGGGTCTGAAGCTTTCTTT. This translates into CASSLAGGSEAFF.